This T cell receptor beta chain was sequenced in a study of blood T cell repertoires in COVID-19. Data came from immunoSEQ multiplex PCR; TCRdb stores just in-frame clones and leaves some out. The repertoire holds roughly 250,000 clones, with about 68% as singletons. V shed 8 bases and J 2 bases; nucleotides not matched to a gene: 6. Germline CDR1 reads SNHLY; CDR2 reads FYNNEI. The CDR3 loop spans 14 amino acids. The sample taken for sequencing was peripheral blood. This sequence was found in a woman aged 80 or older with acute or convalescent COVID-19. The chain has TRBV2 and TRBJ2-7, with 10 bases fitting TRBD1. The CDR3 nucleotides read TGTGCCAGCTTGGTCGGACAGGGGGCCTACGAGCAGTACTTC. The encoded protein is CASLVGQGAYEQYF.